The present TCR beta chain was sequenced within a study of brain T cells in children with intractable seizures. Germline-derived CDR1 and CDR2 are SGDLS and YYNGEE. V was trimmed by 2 bases and J by 0 bases, leaving 10 bases between them. The length of the CDR3 is 15 residues. Generated by immunoSEQ multiplex PCR, the TCRdb table keeps only in-frame clones and is missing some. This sample yields 78,000 or so clones, of which about 90% are seen a single time; approximately 25% belongs to the top ten. Surgery cases with the highest brain T cell transcript signatures were chosen for sequencing. Before surgery, patients took at least one anti-epileptic drug. Study-level findings and limits: Viral specificity was inferred only from CDR3 similarity; HCMV serostatus was unknown. Absence of clones before surgery may stem from lower sequencing depth.

Details on this clone: As yet, its antigen is unknown.

The sample consisted of peripheral blood, taken at surgery. This TCR was sampled from a girl aged 2 to 9 with Rasmussen encephalitis and intractable seizures. The chain recombines TRBV9 with TRBJ2-3; D may be TRBD2 (5 bases). CDR3 residues: CASSVLGESTDTQYF. CDR3 DNA: TGTGCCAGCAGCGTCCTGGGAGAGAGCACAGATACGCAGTATTTT.